Below are 19 T cell receptor beta chains sequenced from a single sample in a study of blood T cell repertoires in COVID-19. The assay was immunoSEQ multiplex PCR, and TCRdb's table has in-frame clones only and misses some. The sample records 350,000 to 450,000 clones, about 85% being singletons. The sequenced sample was peripheral blood. The origin of the receptors is a woman aged 18-29 years with acute or convalescent COVID-19.

This clone was counted a single time. The rearrangement joins TRBV10-2 to TRBJ1-3; D is possibly TRBD1 (6 bases). Trimming cost V 6 bases and J 2 bases, with 11 bases left between them. There are 14 residues in the CDR3. Germline loops: CDR1 WSHSY, CDR2 SAAADI. This CDR3 reads CASREGQAGNTIYF. CDR3 coding DNA: TGCGCCAGCAGGGAGGGACAAGCTGGAAACACCATATATTTT.

This sequence joins TRBV21-1 and TRBJ1-2; the table's D call TRBD1 went unverified against the DNA. TRBV21-1 is annotated as a pseudogene. The CDR3 is 15 amino acids. The CDR3 coding sequence is TGTGCCAGCAGCAAAGGACAGGGGATCGCCTATGGCTACACCTTC. Amino acids: CASSKGQGIAYGYTF.

This chain links TRBV30 with TRBJ2-1; perhaps TRBD1 as D (7 bases). V was clipped by 5 bases and J by 15 bases, with 20 bases between them. Germline V gene data show CDR1 as GTSNPN and CDR2 as SVGIG (reference sequence). This CDR3 comprises 12 residues. In nucleotides, the CDR3 is TGTGCCTGGTTAGGGAGGACAGGTTCGTCGTTCTTC. It encodes CAWLGRTGSSFF.

The chain carries TRBV5-4 and TRBJ2-6; tentative D call: TRBD1 (6 bases). This CDR3 contains 17 residues. The germline V gene has CDR1 SGHNT and CDR2 YYREEE (reference sequence). Trimming took off 2 bases at V and 2 bases at J, with 14 bases between the two ends. CDR3 sequence (DNA): TGTGCCAGCAGCTTTGGGGGCGCATCGGCTGGGGCCAACGTCCTGACTTTC. Its translation is CASSFGGASAGANVLTF.

The gene calls are TRBV28 and TRBJ1-1, with TRBD1 matching 7 bases. V shed 3 bases, J shed 6 bases, and the junction held 7 bases outside the gene matches. CDR3 length: 14 residues. CDR1 is MDHEN, CDR2 SYDVKM, per germline. DNA of the CDR3: TGTGCCAGCAGTTTCCTACCAGGGGGTGCTGAAGCTTTCTTT. Residues: CASSFLPGGAEAFF.

This chain uses TRBV14 with TRBJ1-2, with a possible D match to TRBD1 (5 bases). CDR3 length equals 12 residues. CDR1 SGHDN and CDR2 FVKESK come from the germline V gene. The V end lost 1 base, the J end lost 5 bases, and 5 bases lay between the germline ends. The CDR3 sequence is CASSQGTYGYTF. In nucleotides, the CDR3 is TGTGCCAGCAGCCAAGGGACATATGGCTACACCTTC.

This clone was counted only a few times. The V gene is TRBV2, the J gene TRBJ1-6; 8 bases align to TRBD1. Germline loops: CDR1 SNHLY, CDR2 FYNNEI. CDR3 length equals 14 residues. J lost 8 bases, V lost 4 bases, and 4 bases had no gene match. The CDR3: CASSGETGDSPLHF. The DNA for the CDR3 is TGTGCCAGCAGTGGTGAGACAGGGGATTCACCCCTCCACTTT.

V usage is TRBV5-1 and J usage is TRBJ1-6; weak D call: TRBD1 (5 bases). Germline V gene data show CDR1 as SGHRS and CDR2 as YFSETQ. Deletions cut 0 bases from V and 8 bases from J, with 9 bases between. The CDR3 consists of 14 residues. The CDR3 loop reads CASSLEGLDSPLHF. The DNA for the CDR3 is TGCGCCAGCAGCTTGGAGGGGTTGGATTCACCCCTCCACTTT. Using reference TRBV5-1 and TRBJ1-6 for the parts outside the CDR3, the full variable domain is KAGVTQTPRYLIKTRGQQVTLSCSPISGHRSVSWYQQTPGQGLQFLFEYFSETQRNKGNFPGRFSGRQFSNSRSEMNVSTLELGDSALYLCASSLEGLDSPLHFGNGTRLTVT.

V gene TRBV4-2 combines with J gene TRBJ2-1; 7 bases align to TRBD1. The germline CDR1 and CDR2 sequences are LGHNA and YNFKEQ. With V trimmed by 4 bases and J by 9 bases, 12 bases remained unmatched. CDR3 length: 15 residues. In DNA form, the CDR3 reads TGTGCCAGCAGCCGGGGAACAGGGGCCGTCGGTGAGCAGTTCTTC. Residues: CASSRGTGAVGEQFF.

This rearrangement joins TRBV5-3 to TRBJ1-2; D not resolved. TRBV5-3 is an ORF for which the function is uncertain. CDR3 size: 15 residues. Between the trimmed V and J ends, which lost 0 bases and 4 bases, there was a span of 13 bases. This CDR3 reads CARSLEANRSYGYTF. The CDR3 DNA reads TGTGCCAGAAGCTTGGAAGCCAACCGTAGCTATGGCTACACCTTC.

This clone was seen a single time. The rearrangement links TRBV19 to TRBJ2-2; perhaps TRBD1 as D (5 bases). The CDR3 totals 14 residues. From germline, CDR1 is LNHDA and CDR2 SQIVND (reference sequence). V lost 5 bases to trimming and J lost 3 bases, with 10 bases between them. CDR3 residues: CASSCKGHTGELFF. DNA for the CDR3: TGTGCCAGTAGTTGCAAGGGGCACACCGGGGAGCTGTTTTTT.

This chain links TRBV3-1 (or the pseudogene TRBV3-2) with TRBJ2-1, with D tentatively TRBD1 (5 bases). This CDR3 region has 15 residues. The V gene lost 1 base and the J gene lost 6 bases, with 13 bases spanning the gap. The germline CDR1 and CDR2 sequences are LGHDT and YNNKEL (reference sequence). CDR3 residues: CASSQVAGIGNEQFF. CDR3 nucleotides: TGTGCCAGCAGCCAAGTCGCAGGGATAGGCAATGAGCAGTTCTTC.

This chain joins TRBV30 and TRBJ1-4; D unresolved. This CDR3 has 14 residues. V dropped 0 bases and J dropped 4 bases, with 9 bases sitting between them. Germline V gene sequence: CDR1 GTSNPN, CDR2 SVGIG (reference sequence). The CDR3 region has the DNA TGTGCCTGGAGTGTAGAGACACTTAATGAAAAACTGTTTTTT. Translated: CAWSVETLNEKLFF.

The chain has TRBV27 and TRBJ2-7, with D perhaps TRBD1 (5 bases). V was trimmed by 4 bases and J by 6 bases, leaving 16 bases between them. The germline V gene has CDR1 MNHEY and CDR2 SMNVEV (reference sequence). The CDR3 totals 14 residues. CDR3 sequence (DNA): TGTGCCAGCAGTTCTGGGGCCACAAGAGTCGAGCAGTACTTC. This gives the protein CASSSGATRVEQYF.

This rearrangement joins TRBV24-1 to TRBJ2-7; 8 bases align to TRBD1. In germline, CDR1 is KGHDR, CDR2 SFDVKD. With V trimmed by 3 bases and J by 2 bases, 5 bases remained unmatched. This CDR3 is 15 amino acids long. In DNA form, the CDR3 reads TGTGCCACCAGTGATGAAGAGACAGGGGCCTACGAGCAGTACTTC. Amino acids: CATSDEETGAYEQYF.

This clone was seen more than once but under ten times. This chain connects TRBV5-5 to TRBJ1-1; TRBD1 is a possible D gene (6 bases). The V gene lost 4 bases and the J gene lost 0 bases, with 16 bases spanning the gap. This CDR3 has 16 residues. CDR1 is SGHKS, CDR2 YYEKEE, per germline (reference sequence). The CDR3 region has the DNA TGTGCCAGCAGCCTCCGGACAGAACCTATGAACACTGAAGCTTTCTTT. It encodes CASSLRTEPMNTEAFF.

This clone was observed a single time. J is TRBJ2-7 and V is TRBV6-5; D gene uncertain. This CDR3 region has 14 residues. The germline V gene encodes CDR1 MNHEY and CDR2 SVGAGI. The V end was cut by 2 bases, the J end by 0 bases, with 8 bases between. The CDR3 region has the DNA TGTGCCAGCAGTTACAACAGCAACTCCTACGAGCAGTACTTC. Amino acid sequence: CASSYNSNSYEQYF.

The chain joins TRBV7-9 to TRBJ1-3; D is ambiguous. Per germline, CDR1 SEHNR and CDR2 FQNEAQ (reference sequence). Trimming cost V 3 bases and J 0 bases, with 12 bases left between them. CDR3 size: 16 residues. The CDR3 is CASSFSGLTSGNTIYF. CDR3 bases: TGTGCCAGCAGCTTCAGCGGCCTAACCTCTGGAAACACCATATATTTT.

The chain joins TRBV6-1 to TRBJ2-3, with 8 bases identical to TRBD2. CDR1 and CDR2 (germline): MNHNS, SASEGT. There are 16 residues in the CDR3. Trimming at V came to 1 base and at J to 6 bases, leaving 9 bases not matched to a gene. The CDR3 bases are TGTGCCAGCAGTGAAGTGGACGGGAGGGCCTGGGATACGCAGTATTTT. It is translated as CASSEVDGRAWDTQYF.